This record looks at one T cell receptor (beta chain) sequence and its context. V shed 7 bases and J shed 3 bases, with 20 bases lying between them. The CDR3 consists of 16 residues. Germline V gives CDR1 SEHNR, CDR2 FQNEAQ (reference sequence). Time point indicated: pretreatment peripheral blood. Each PCR received spiked synthetic TCR analog templates. Only in-frame clones appear in the TCRdb table, and some are missing; sequencing was by immunoSEQ multiplex PCR. Of around 100,000 clones in the sample, roughly 89% were seen once. These data are taken from a study of PD-L1 blockade in urothelial cancer. About the research overall: Males with bladder-origin urothelial cancer constituted about nine tenths of the roughly 29 patients. Treatment start was followed by blood analysis at 3 weeks (second dose) and again at 6 weeks.

The specimen comprised PBMCs, sampled around atezolizumab (anti-PD-L1) treatment. This clonotype originated in a man aged 55 to 70 with urothelial cancer. This chain connects TRBV7-9 to TRBJ2-3; perhaps TRBD1 as D (6 bases). CDR3 sequence (DNA): TGTGCCAGCACTATTGCCGGATGGGGGCAGACAGATACGCAGTATTTT. This translates into CASTIAGWGQTDTQYF.